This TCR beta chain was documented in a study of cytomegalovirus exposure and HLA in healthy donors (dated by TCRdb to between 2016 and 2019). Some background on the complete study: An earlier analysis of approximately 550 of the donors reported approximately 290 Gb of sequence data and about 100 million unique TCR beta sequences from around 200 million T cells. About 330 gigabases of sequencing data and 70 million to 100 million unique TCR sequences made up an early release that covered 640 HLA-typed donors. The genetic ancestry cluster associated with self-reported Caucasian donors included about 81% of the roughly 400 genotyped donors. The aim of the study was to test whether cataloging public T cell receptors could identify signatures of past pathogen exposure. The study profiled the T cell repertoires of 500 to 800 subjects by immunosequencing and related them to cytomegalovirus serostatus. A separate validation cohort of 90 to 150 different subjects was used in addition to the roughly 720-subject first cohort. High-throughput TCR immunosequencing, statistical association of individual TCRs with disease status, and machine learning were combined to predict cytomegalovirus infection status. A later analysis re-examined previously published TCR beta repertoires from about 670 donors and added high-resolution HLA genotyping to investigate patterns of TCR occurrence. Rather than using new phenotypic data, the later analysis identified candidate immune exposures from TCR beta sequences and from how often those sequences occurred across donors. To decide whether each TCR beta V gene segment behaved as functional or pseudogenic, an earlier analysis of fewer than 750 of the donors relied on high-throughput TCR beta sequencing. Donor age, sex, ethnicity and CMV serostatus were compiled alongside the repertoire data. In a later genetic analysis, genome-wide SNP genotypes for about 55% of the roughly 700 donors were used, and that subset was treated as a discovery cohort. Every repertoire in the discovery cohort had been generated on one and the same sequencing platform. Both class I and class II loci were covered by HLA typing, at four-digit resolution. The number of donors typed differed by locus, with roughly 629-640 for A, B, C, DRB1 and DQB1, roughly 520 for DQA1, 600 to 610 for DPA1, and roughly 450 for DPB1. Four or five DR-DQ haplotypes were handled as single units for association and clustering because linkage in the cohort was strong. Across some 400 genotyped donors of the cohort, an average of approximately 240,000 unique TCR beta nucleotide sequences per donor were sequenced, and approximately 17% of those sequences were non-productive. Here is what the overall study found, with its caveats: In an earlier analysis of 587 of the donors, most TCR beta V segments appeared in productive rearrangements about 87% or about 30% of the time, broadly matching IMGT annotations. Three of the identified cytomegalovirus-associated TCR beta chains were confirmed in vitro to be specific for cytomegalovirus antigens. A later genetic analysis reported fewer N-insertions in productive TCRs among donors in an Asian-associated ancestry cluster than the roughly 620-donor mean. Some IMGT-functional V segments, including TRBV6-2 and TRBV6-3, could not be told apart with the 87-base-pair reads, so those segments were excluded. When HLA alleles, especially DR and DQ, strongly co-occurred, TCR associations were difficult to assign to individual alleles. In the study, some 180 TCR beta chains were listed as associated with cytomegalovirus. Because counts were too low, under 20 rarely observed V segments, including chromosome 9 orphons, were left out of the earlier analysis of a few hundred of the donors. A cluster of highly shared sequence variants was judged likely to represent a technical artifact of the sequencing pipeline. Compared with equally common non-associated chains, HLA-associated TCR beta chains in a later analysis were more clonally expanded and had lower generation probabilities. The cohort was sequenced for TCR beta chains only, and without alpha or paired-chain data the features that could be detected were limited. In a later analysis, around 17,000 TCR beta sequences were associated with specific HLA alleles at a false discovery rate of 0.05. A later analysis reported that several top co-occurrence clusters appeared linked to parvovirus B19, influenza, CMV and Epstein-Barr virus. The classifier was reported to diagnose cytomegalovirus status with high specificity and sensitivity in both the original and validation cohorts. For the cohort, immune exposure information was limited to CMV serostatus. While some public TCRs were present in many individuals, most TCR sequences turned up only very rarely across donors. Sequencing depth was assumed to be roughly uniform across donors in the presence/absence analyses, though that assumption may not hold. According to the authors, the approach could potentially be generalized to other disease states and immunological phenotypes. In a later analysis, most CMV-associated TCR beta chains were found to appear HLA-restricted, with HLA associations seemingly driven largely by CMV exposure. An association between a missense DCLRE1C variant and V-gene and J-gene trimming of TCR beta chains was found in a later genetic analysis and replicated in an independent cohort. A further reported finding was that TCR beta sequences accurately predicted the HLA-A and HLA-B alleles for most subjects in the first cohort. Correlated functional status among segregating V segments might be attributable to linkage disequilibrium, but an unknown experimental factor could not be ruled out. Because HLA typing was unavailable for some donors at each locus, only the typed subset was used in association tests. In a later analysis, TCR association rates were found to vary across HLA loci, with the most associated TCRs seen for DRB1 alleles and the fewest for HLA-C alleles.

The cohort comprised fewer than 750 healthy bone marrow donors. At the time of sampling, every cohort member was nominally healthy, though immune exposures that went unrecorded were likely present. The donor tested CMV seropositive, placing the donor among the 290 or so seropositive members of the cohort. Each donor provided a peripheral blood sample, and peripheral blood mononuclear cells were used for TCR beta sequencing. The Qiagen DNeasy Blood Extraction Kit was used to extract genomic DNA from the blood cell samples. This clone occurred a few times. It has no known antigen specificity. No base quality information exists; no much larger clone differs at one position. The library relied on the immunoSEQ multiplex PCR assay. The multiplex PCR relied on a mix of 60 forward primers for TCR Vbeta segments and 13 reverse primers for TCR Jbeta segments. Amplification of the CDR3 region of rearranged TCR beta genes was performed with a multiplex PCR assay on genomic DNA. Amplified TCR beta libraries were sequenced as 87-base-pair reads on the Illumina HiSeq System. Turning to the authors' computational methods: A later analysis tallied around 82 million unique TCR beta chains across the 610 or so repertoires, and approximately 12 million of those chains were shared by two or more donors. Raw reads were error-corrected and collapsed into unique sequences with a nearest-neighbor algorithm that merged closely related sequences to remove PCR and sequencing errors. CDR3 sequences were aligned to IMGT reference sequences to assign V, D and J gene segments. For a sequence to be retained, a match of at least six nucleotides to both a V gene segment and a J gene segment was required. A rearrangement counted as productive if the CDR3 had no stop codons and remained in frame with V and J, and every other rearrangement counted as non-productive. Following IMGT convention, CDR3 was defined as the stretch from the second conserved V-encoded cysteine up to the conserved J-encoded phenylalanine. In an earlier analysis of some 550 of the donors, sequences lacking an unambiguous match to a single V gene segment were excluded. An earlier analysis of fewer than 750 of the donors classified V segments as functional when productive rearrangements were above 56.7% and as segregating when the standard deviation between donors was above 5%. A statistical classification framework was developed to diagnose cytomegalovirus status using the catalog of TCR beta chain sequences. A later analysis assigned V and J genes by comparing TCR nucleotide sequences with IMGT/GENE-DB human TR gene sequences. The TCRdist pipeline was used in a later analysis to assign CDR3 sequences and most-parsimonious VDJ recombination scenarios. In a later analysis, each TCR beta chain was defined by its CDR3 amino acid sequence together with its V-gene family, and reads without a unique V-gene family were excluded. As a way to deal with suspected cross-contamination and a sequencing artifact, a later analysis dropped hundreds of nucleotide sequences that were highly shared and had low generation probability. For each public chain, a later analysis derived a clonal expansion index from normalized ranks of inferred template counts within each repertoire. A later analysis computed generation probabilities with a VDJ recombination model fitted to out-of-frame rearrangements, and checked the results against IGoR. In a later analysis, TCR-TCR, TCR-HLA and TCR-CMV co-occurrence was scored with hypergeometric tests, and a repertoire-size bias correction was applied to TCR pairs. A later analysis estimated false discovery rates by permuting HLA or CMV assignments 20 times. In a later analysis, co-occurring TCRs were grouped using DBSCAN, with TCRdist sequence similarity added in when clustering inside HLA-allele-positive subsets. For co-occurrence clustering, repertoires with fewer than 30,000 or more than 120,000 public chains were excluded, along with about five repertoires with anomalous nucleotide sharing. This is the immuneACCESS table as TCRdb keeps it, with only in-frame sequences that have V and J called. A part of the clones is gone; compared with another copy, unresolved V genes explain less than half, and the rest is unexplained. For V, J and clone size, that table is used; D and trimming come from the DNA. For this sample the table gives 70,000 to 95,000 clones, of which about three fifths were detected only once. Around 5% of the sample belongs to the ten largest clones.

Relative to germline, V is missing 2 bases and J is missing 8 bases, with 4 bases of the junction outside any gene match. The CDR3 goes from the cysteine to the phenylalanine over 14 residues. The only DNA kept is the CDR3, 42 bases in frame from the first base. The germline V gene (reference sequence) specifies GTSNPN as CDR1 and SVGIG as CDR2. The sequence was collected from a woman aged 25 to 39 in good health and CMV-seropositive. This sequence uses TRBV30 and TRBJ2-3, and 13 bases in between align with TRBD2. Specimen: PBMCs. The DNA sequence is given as TGTGCCTGGAGTTGGACTAGCGGGGGTAGTACGCAGTATTTT. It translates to CAWSWTSGGSTQYF.